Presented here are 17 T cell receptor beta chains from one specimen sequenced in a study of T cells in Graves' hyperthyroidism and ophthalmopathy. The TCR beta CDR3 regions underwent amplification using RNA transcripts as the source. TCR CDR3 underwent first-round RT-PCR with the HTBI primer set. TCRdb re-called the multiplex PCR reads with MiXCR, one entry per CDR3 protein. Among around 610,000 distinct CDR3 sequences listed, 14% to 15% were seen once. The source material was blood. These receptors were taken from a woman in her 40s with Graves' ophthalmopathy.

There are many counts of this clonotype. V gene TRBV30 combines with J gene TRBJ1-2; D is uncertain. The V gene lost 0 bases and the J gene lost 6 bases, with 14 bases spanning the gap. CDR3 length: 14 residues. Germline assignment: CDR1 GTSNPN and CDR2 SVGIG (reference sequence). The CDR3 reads CAWSVGLLSHGYTF. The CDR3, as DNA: TGTGCCTGGAGTGTAGGCCTGCTCTCCCATGGCTACACCTTC.

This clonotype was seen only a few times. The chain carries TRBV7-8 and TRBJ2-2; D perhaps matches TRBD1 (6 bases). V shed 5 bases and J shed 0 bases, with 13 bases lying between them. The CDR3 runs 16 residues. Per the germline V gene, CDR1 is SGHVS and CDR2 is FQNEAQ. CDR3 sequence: CASSPRQATNTGELFF. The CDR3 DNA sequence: TGTGCCAGCAGCCCCCGACAGGCGACGAACACCGGGGAGCTGTTTTTT. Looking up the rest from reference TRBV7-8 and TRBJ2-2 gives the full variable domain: GAGVSQSPRYKVAKRGQDVALRCDPISGHVSLFWYQQALGQGPEFLTYFQNEAQLDKSGLPSDRFFAERPEGSVSTLKIQRTQQEDSAVYLCASSPRQATNTGELFFGEGSRLTVL.

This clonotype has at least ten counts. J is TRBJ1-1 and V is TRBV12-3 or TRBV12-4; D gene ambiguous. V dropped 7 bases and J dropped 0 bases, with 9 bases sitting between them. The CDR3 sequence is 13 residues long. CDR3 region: CASIRRVNTEAFF. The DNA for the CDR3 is TGTGCCAGCATCCGACGGGTGAACACTGAAGCTTTCTTT.

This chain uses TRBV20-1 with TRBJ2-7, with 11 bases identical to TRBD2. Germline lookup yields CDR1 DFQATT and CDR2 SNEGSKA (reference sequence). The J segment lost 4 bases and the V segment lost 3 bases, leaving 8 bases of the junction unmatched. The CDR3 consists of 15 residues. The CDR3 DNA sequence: TGCAGTGCTAGCTCTAGCGGGAGGTTTGGATACGAGCAGTACTTC. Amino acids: CSASSSGRFGYEQYF.

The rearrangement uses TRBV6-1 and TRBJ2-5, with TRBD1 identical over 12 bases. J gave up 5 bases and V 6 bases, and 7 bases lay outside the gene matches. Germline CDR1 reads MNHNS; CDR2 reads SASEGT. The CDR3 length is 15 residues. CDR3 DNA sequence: TGTGCCAGCAGGCTACCGGGACAGGGGGCCGAGACCCAGTACTTC. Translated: CASRLPGQGAETQYF.

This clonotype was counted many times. The DNA of the CDR3 is TGCAGCGTTGTTCCTACAGGGGGGACTGAAGCTTTCTTT. It specifies CSVVPTGGTEAFF. V and J are TRBV29-1 and TRBJ1-1, with TRBD1 matching 8 bases. The length of the CDR3 is 13 residues. V was clipped by 4 bases and J by 5 bases; unmatched bases: 6. Germline CDR1 and CDR2: SQVTM and ANQGSEA.

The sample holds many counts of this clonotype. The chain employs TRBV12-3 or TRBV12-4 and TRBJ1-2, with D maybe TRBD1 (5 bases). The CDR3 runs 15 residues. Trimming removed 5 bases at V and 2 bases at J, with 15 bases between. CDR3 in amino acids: CASSLTGRQNYGYTF. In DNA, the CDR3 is TGTGCCAGCAGTCTAACGGGACGGCAAAACTATGGCTACACCTTC.

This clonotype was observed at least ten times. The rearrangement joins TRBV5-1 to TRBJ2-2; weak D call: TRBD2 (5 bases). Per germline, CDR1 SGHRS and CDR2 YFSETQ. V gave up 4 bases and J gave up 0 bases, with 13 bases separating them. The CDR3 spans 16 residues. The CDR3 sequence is CASSLWTGSNTGELFF. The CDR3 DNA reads TGCGCCAGCAGCCTATGGACGGGATCGAACACCGGGGAGCTGTTTTTT.

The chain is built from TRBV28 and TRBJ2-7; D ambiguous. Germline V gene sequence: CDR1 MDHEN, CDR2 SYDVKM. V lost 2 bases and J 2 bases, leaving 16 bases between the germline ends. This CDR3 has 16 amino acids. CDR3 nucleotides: TGTGCCAGCAGTTTAGGGCGGCGACAAGGGCCCTACGAGCAGTACTTC. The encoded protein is CASSLGRRQGPYEQYF.

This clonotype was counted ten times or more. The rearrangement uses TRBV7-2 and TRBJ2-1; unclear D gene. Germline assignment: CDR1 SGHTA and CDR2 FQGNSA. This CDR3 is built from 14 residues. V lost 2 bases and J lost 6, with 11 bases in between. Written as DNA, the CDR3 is TGTGCCAGCAGCTTACACACGCAGGTCAATGAGCAGTTCTTC. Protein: CASSLHTQVNEQFF.

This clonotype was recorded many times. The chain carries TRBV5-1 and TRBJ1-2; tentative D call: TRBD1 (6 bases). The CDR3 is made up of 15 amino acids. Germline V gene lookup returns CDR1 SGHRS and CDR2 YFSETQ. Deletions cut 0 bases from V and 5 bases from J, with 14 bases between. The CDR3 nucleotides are TGCGCCAGCAGCTTGGATCCAGGGGCGCGGTATGGCTACACCTTC. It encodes CASSLDPGARYGYTF.

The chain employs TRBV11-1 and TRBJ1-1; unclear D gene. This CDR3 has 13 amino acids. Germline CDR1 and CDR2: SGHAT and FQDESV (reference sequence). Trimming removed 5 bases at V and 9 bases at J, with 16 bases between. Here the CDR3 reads CASSLYYPSQAFF. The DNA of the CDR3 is TGTGCCAGCAGCCTATATTACCCGTCGCAAGCTTTCTTT.

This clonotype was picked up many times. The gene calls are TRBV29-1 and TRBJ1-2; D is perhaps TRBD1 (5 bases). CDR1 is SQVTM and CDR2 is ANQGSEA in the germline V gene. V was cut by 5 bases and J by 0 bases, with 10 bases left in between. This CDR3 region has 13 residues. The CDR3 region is CSVQGQTNYGYTF. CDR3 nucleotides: TGCAGCGTTCAAGGACAAACTAACTATGGCTACACCTTC.

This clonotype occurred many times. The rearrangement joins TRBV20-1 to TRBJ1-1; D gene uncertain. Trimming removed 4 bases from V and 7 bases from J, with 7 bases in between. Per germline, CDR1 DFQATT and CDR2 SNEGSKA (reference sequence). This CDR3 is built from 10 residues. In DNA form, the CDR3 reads TGCAGTGCTAAACAGATTGAAGCTTTCTTT. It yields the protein CSAKQIEAFF.

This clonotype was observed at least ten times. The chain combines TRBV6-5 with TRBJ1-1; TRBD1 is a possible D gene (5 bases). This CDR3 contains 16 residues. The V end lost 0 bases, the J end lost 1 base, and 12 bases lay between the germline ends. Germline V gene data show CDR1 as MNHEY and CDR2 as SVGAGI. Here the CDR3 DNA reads TGTGCCAGCAGTTACTCGATGGGGCGGGGGAACACTGAAGCTTTCTTT. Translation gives CASSYSMGRGNTEAFF.

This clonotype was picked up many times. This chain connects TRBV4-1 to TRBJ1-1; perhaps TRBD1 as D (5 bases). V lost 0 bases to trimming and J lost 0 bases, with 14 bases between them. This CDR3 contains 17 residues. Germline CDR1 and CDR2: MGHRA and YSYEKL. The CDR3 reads CASSQELGDAMNTEAFF. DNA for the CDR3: TGCGCCAGCAGCCAAGAGTTAGGGGATGCGATGAACACTGAAGCTTTCTTT.

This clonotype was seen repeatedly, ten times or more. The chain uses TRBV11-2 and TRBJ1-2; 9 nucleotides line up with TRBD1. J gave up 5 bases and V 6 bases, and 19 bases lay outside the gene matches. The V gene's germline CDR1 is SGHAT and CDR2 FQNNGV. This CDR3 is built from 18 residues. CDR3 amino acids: CASRVVGPSGTGNYGYTF. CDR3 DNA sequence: TGTGCCAGCAGAGTAGTGGGGCCCAGCGGGACAGGGAATTATGGCTACACCTTC.